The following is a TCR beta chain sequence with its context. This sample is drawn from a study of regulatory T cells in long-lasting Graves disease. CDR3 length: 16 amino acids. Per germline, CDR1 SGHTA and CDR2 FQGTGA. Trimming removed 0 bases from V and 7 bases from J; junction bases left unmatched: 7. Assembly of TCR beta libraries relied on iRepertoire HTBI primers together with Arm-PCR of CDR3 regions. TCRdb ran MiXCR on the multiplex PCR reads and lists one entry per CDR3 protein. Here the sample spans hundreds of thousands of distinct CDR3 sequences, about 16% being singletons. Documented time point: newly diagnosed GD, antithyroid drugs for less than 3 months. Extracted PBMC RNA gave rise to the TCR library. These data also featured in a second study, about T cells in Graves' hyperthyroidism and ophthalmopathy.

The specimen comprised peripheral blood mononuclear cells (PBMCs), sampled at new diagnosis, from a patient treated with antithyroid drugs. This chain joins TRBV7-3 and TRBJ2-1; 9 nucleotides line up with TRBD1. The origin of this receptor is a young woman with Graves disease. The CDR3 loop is CASSLTRTGDGNEQFF. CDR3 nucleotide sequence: TGTGCCAGCAGCTTAACACGGACAGGGGATGGAAATGAGCAGTTCTTC.